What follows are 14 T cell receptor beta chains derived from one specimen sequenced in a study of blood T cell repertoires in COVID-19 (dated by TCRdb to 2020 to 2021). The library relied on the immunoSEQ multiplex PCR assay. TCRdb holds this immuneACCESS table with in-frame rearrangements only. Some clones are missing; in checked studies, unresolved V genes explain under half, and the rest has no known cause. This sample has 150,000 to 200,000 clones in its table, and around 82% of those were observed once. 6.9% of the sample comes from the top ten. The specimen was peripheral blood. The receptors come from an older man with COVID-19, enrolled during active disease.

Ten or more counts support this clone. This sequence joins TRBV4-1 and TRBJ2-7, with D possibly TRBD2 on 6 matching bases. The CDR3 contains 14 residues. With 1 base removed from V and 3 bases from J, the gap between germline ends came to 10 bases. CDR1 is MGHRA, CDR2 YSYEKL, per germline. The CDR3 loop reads CASSQVVGLYEQYF. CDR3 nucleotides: TGCGCCAGCAGCCAAGTTGTGGGACTCTACGAGCAGTACTTC.

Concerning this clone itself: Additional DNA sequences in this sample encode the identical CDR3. The CDR3 coding sequence is TGTGCCAGCTCACCGGGGGCTAATCAGCCCCAGCATTTT. It specifies CASSPGANQPQHF. This chain uses TRBV18 with TRBJ1-5; the D gene is possibly TRBD1 (6 bases). The CDR3 extends over 13 amino acids. The germline CDR1 and CDR2 sequences are KGHSH and LQKENI. V was pared by 3 bases and J by 4 bases, with 7 bases between.

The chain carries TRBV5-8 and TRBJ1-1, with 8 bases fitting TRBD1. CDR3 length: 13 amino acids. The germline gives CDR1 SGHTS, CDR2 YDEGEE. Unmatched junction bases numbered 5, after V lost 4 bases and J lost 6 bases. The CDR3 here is CASSRQGRSEAFF. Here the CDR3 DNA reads TGTGCCAGCAGCAGACAGGGGAGGTCTGAAGCTTTCTTT.

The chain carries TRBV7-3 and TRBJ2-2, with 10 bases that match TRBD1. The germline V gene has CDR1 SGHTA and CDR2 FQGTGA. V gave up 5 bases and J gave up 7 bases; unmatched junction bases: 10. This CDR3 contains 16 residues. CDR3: CASSLLGTGVNGELFF. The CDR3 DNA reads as TGTGCCAGCAGCCTCCTCGGGACAGGGGTGAACGGGGAGCTGTTTTTT.

Written as DNA, the CDR3 is TGCGCCAGCAGCTTGACCGGGTTTACCTATGGCTACACCTTC. It specifies CASSLTGFTYGYTF. The J gene is TRBJ1-2, the V gene TRBV5-1; the D is unclear. CDR1 and CDR2 (germline): SGHRS, YFSETQ. The CDR3 runs 14 residues. V was clipped by 1 base and J by 4 bases, with 11 bases between them.

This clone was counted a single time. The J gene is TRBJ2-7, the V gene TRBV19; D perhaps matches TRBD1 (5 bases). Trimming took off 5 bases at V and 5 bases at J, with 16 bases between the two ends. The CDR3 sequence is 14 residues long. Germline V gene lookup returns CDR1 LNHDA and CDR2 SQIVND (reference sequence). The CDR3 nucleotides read TGTGCCAGTAGTCAAAGGGTTAAGGGGAACGAGCAGTACTTC. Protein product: CASSQRVKGNEQYF.

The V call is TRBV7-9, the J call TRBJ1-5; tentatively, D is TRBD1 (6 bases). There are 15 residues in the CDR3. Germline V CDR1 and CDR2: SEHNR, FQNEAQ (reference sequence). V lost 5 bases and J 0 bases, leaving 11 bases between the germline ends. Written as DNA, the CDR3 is TGTGCCAGCAGCCGCACAGGGCTTAGCAATCAGCCCCAGCATTTT. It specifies CASSRTGLSNQPQHF.

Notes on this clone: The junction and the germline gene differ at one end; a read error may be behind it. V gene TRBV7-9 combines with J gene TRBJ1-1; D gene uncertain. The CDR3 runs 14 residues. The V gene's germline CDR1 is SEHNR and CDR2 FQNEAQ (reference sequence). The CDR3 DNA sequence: TGTGCCAGCACCTTAAGCTCGGGAAATACTGAAGCTTTCTTT. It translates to CASTLSSGNTEAFF.

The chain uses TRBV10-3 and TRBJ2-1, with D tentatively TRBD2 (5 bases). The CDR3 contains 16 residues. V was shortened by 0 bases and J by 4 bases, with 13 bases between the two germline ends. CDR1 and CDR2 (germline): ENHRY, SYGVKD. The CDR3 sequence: CAISESDLDLYNEQFF. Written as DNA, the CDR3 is TGTGCCATCAGTGAGTCGGACTTGGACCTATACAATGAGCAGTTCTTC.

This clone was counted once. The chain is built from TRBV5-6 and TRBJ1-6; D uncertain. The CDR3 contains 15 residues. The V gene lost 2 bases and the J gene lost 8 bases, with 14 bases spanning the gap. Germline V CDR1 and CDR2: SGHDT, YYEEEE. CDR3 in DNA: TGTGCCAGCAGCTTACGTCTGGAGGGTTATTCACCCCTCCACTTT. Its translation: CASSLRLEGYSPLHF.

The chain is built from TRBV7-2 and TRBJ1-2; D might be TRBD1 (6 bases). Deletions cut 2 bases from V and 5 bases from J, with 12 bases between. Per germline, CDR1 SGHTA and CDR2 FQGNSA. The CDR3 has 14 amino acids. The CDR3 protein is CASSLPGVQYGYTF. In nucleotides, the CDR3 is TGTGCCAGCAGCTTACCAGGGGTCCAATATGGCTACACCTTC.

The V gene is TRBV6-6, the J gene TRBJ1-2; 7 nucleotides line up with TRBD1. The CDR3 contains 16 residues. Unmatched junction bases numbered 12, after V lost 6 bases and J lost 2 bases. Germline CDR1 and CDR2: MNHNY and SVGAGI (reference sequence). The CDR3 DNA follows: TGTGCCAGCAGCCAGCCTGGACAGGAGCTCAACTATGGCTACACCTTC. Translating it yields CASSQPGQELNYGYTF.

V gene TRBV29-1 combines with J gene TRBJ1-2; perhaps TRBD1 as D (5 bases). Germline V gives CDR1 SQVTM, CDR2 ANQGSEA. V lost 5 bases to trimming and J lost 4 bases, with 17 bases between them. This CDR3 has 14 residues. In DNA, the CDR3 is TGCAGCGTTTCCCGAACGGACACGGGCTATGGCTACACCTTC. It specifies CSVSRTDTGYGYTF.

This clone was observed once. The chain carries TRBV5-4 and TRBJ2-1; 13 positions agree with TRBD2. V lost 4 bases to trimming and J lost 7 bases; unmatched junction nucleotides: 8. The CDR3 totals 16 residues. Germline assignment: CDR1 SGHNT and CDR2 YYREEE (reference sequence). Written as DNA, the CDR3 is TGTGCCAGCAGCGCATGGACTAGCGGGGGTAAGAATGAGCAGTTCTTC. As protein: CASSAWTSGGKNEQFF. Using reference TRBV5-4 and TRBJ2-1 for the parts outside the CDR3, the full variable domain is ETGVTQSPTHLIKTRGQQVTLRCSSQSGHNTVSWYQQALGQGPQFIFQYYREEENGRGNFPPRFSGLQFPNYSSELNVNALELDDSALYLCASSAWTSGGKNEQFFGPGTRLTVL.